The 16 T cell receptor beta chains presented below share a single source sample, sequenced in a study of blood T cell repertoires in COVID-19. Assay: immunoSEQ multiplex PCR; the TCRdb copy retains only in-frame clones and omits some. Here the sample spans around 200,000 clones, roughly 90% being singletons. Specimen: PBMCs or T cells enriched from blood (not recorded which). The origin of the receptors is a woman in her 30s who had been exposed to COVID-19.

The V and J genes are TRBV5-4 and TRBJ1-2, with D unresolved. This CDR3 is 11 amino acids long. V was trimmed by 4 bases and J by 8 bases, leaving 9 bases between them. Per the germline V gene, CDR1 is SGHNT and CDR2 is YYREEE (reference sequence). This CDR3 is CASSLQKGYTF. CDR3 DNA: TGTGCCAGCAGCCTCCAGAAGGGCTACACCTTC. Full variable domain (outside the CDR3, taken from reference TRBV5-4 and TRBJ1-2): ETGVTQSPTHLIKTRGQQVTLRCSSQSGHNTVSWYQQALGQGPQFIFQYYREEENGRGNFPPRFSGLQFPNYSSELNVNALELDDSALYLCASSLQKGYTFGSGTRLTVV.

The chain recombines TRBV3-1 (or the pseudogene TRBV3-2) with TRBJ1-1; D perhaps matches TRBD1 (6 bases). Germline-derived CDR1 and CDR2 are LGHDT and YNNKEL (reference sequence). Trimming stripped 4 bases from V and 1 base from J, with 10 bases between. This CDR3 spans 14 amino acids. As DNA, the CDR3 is TGTGCCAGCAGCCTCCGGGACAAGAACACTGAAGCTTTCTTT. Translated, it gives CASSLRDKNTEAFF.

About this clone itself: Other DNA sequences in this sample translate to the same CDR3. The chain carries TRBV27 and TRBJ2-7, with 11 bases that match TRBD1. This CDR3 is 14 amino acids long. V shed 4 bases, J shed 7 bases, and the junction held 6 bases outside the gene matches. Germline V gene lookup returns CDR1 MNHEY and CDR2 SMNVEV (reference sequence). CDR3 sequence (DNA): TGTGCCAGCAGTTCCGGGACAGGGGGTAGGGAGCAGTACTTC. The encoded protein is CASSSGTGGREQYF.

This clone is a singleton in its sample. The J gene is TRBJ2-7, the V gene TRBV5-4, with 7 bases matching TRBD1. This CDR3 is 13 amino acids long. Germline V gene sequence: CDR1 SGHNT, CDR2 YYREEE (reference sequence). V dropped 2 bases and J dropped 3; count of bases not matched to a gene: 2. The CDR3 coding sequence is TGTGCCAGCAGCTTAAGGGACAGCTACGAGCAGTACTTC. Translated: CASSLRDSYEQYF.

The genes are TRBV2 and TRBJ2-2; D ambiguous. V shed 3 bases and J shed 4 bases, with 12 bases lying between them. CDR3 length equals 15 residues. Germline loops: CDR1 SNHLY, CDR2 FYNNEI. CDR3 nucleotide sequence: TGTGCCAGCAGTGAGATAGCCTCGTTCACCGGGGAGCTGTTTTTT. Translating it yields CASSEIASFTGELFF.

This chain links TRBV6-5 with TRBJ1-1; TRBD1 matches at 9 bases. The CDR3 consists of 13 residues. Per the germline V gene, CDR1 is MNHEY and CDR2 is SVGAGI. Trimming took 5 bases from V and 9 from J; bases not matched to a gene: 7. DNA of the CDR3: TGTGCCAGCAGTCCCGGGACAGGGCGAAAAGCTTTCTTT. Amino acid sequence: CASSPGTGRKAFF.

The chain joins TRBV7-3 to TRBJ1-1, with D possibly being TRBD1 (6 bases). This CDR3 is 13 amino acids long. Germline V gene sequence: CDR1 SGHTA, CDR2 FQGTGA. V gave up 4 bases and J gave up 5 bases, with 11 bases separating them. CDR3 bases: TGTGCCAGCAGCTCTACACAGGGAACTGAAGCTTTCTTT. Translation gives CASSSTQGTEAFF. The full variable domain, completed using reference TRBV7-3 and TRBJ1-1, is GAGVSQTPSNKVTEKGKYVELRCDPISGHTALYWYRQSLGQGPEFLIYFQGTGAADDSGLPNDRFFAVRPEGSVSTLKIQRTERGDSAVYLCASSSTQGTEAFFGQGTRLTVV.

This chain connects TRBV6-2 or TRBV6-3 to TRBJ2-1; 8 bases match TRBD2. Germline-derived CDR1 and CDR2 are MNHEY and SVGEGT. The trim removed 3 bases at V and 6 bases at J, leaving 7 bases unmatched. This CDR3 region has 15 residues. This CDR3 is CASSYFGGGSNEQFF. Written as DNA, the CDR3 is TGTGCCAGCAGTTATTTCGGGGGGGGAAGCAATGAGCAGTTCTTC.

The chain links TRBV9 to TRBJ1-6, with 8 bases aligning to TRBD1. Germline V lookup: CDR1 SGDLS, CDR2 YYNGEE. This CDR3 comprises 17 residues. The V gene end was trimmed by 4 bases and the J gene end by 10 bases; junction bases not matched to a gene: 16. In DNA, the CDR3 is TGTGCCAGCAGCTCCGACGGACCCGGACAGGGTAGCTCACCCCTCCACTTT. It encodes CASSSDGPGQGSSPLHF.

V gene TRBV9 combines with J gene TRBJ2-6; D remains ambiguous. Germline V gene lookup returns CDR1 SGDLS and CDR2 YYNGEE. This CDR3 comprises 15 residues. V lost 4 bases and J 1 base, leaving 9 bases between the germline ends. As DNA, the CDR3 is TGTGCCAGCAGCCTCGGTCTATCTGGGGCCAACGTCCTGACTTTC. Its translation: CASSLGLSGANVLTF.

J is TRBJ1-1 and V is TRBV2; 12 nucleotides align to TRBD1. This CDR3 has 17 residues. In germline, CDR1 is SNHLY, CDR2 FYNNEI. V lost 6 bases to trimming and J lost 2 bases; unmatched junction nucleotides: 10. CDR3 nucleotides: TGTGCCAGCAGCAAGGGGACAGGGGGCCCCCCTAACACTGAAGCTTTCTTT. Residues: CASSKGTGGPPNTEAFF.

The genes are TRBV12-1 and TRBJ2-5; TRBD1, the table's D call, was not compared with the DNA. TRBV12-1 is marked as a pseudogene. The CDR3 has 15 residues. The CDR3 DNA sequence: TGTGCCAGCAGCCCCCCCCACAGGGGGCAAGAGACCCAGTACTTC. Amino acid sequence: CASSPPHRGQETQYF.

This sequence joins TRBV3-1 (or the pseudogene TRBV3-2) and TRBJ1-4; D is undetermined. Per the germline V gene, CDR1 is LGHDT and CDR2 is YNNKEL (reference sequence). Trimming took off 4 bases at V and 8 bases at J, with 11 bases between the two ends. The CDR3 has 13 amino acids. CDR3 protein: CASSPDSGEKLFF. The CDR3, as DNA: TGTGCCAGCAGCCCCGACTCCGGGGAAAAACTGTTTTTT.

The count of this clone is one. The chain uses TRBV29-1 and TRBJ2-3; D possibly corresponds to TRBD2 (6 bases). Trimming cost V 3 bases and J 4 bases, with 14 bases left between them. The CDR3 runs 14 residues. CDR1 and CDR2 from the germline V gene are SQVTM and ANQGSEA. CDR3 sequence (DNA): TGCAGCGTTGAGAGGGTCGGGGGTGCAGATACGCAGTATTTT. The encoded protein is CSVERVGGADTQYF.

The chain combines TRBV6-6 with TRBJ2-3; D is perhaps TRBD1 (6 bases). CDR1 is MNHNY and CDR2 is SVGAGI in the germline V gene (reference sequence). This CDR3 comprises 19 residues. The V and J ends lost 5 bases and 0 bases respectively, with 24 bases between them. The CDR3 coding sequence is TGTGCCAGCAGTCGCCAAGGGACATCGACATCTACTAGCACAGATACGCAGTATTTT. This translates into CASSRQGTSTSTSTDTQYF.

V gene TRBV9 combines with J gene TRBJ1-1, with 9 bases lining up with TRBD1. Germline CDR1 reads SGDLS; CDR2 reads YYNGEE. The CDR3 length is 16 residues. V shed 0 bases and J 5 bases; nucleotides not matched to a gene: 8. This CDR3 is CASSVVRGTGRTEAFF. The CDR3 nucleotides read TGTGCCAGCAGCGTAGTTCGCGGGACAGGGCGGACTGAAGCTTTCTTT.